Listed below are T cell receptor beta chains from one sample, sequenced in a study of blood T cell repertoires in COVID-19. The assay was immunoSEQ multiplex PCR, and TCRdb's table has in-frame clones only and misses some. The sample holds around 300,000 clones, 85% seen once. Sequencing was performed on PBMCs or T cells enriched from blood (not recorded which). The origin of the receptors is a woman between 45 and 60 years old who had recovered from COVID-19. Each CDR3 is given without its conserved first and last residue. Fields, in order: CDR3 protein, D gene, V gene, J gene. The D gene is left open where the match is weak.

cdr3_aa: ASSLDRDSPLH; d_call: TRBD1; v_call: TRBV28; j_call: TRBJ1-6
cdr3_aa: ASWGQGKRGKTQY; d_call: TRBD1; v_call: TRBV28; j_call: TRBJ2-5
cdr3_aa: ASSPGWDKSSYEQY; d_call: -; v_call: TRBV5-1; j_call: TRBJ2-7
cdr3_aa: ASRPGTGVREQY; d_call: TRBD1; v_call: TRBV28; j_call: TRBJ2-7
cdr3_aa: ASSVDFMRNTEAF; d_call: -; v_call: TRBV9; j_call: TRBJ1-1
cdr3_aa: ASSPGGASSYNSPLH; d_call: -; v_call: TRBV5-4; j_call: TRBJ1-6
cdr3_aa: ASSTDTGGLGTGYT; d_call: TRBD1; v_call: TRBV7-9; j_call: TRBJ1-2
cdr3_aa: ASSRSQGARGYGYT; d_call: TRBD1; v_call: TRBV28; j_call: TRBJ1-2
cdr3_aa: ASSQNRVAKQF; d_call: -; v_call: TRBV3-1/TRBV3-2; j_call: TRBJ2-1
cdr3_aa: ASSQEPDEQY; d_call: -; v_call: TRBV3-1/TRBV3-2; j_call: TRBJ2-7
cdr3_aa: ASSLETGHPSDYT; d_call: -; v_call: TRBV5-1; j_call: TRBJ1-2
cdr3_aa: ASSPSLAWQY; d_call: -; v_call: TRBV7-9; j_call: TRBJ2-7
cdr3_aa: ASSLDRGPREPQH; d_call: TRBD1; v_call: TRBV5-8; j_call: TRBJ1-5
cdr3_aa: ASSLQPGLAGVEQY; d_call: TRBD2; v_call: TRBV27; j_call: TRBJ2-7
cdr3_aa: ASSLEPAARSPLH; d_call: -; v_call: TRBV7-8; j_call: TRBJ1-6
cdr3_aa: ASSLLLAGGLYNEQF; d_call: TRBD2; v_call: TRBV7-9; j_call: TRBJ2-1
cdr3_aa: ASSQTSRDRGGDEQY; d_call: TRBD1; v_call: TRBV4-1; j_call: TRBJ2-7
cdr3_aa: ASSVRSTNEKLF; d_call: -; v_call: TRBV5-1; j_call: TRBJ1-4
cdr3_aa: ASRAVDRTYGYT; d_call: TRBD1; v_call: TRBV19; j_call: TRBJ1-2
cdr3_aa: ASSYNLVNSPLH; d_call: -; v_call: TRBV6-5; j_call: TRBJ1-6
cdr3_aa: ASSLRTGGASTDTQY; d_call: TRBD1; v_call: TRBV5-1; j_call: TRBJ2-3
cdr3_aa: SVERGQGEDNEQF; d_call: TRBD1; v_call: TRBV29-1; j_call: TRBJ2-1
cdr3_aa: ASSMPQGAQQPQH; d_call: TRBD1; v_call: TRBV19; j_call: TRBJ1-5
cdr3_aa: ASSAPGGPNYGYT; d_call: -; v_call: TRBV9; j_call: TRBJ1-2
cdr3_aa: ASSRDREGGYT; d_call: TRBD1; v_call: TRBV7-9; j_call: TRBJ1-2
cdr3_aa: ASSPGENTDTQY; d_call: -; v_call: TRBV5-1; j_call: TRBJ2-3
cdr3_aa: ATSDGDRDRDYEQY; d_call: TRBD1; v_call: TRBV24-1; j_call: TRBJ2-7
cdr3_aa: ASSLRPSGNNDEQF; d_call: TRBD2; v_call: TRBV7-6; j_call: TRBJ2-1
cdr3_aa: ASSIGQGALTNEKLF; d_call: TRBD1; v_call: TRBV5-8; j_call: TRBJ1-4
cdr3_aa: ASSGGQGGQETQY; d_call: TRBD1; v_call: TRBV5-1; j_call: TRBJ2-5
cdr3_aa: ASSLPGGRTGELF; d_call: TRBD2; v_call: TRBV5-1; j_call: TRBJ2-2
cdr3_aa: ASSAGTSGRSDTQY; d_call: TRBD2; v_call: TRBV11-3; j_call: TRBJ2-3
cdr3_aa: ASSQTWSGSYEQY; d_call: -; v_call: TRBV3-1/TRBV3-2; j_call: TRBJ2-7
cdr3_aa: SVQGQGGPQH; d_call: TRBD1; v_call: TRBV29-1; j_call: TRBJ1-5
cdr3_aa: ATSRDLGTGAYGYT; d_call: TRBD1; v_call: TRBV15; j_call: TRBJ1-2
cdr3_aa: ASGTNKNTEAF; d_call: -; v_call: TRBV12-5; j_call: TRBJ1-1
cdr3_aa: ASSFPQGAIYEQY; d_call: TRBD1; v_call: TRBV28; j_call: TRBJ2-7
cdr3_aa: ASSPAHAAGGLGQPQH; d_call: TRBD1; v_call: TRBV7-2; j_call: TRBJ1-5
cdr3_aa: SVVGRQGQDGYT; d_call: TRBD1; v_call: TRBV29-1; j_call: TRBJ1-2
cdr3_aa: ASLTNRENYGYT; d_call: -; v_call: TRBV28; j_call: TRBJ1-2
cdr3_aa: AFTQGHNYGYT; d_call: -; v_call: TRBV30; j_call: TRBJ1-2
cdr3_aa: ASSLGTSGDLMAQY; d_call: TRBD2; v_call: TRBV5-4; j_call: TRBJ2-5
cdr3_aa: ASSLYRNTEAF; d_call: -; v_call: TRBV7-2; j_call: TRBJ1-1